This is a list of T cell receptor beta chains from one sample in a study of glioma-infiltrating T cells after dendritic cell vaccination. Sequenced by immunoSEQ multiplex PCR; TCRdb stores in-frame clones only, minus some. This sample has 49,000 or so clones, with about 85% found just once. Specimen: blood, collected before dendritic cell vaccination. These receptors were taken from a human donor with glioblastoma. Each CDR3 is given with its conserved first and last residue. A D gene is named only where the DNA matches it firmly. Size is stated for part of the rows, as once, few or many counts, or as a class when the clone is expanded.

V gene,D gene,clone size,CDR3 length,J gene,CDR3 protein,CDR3 DNA
TRBV25-1,.,.,14,TRBJ1-1,CASSDRGWNTEAFF,TGTGCCAGCAGTGACAGGGGCTGGAACACTGAAGCTTTCTTT
TRBV5-1,.,.,15,TRBJ1-1,CASSLLSTGNTEAFF,TGCGCCAGCAGCTTGTTATCGACAGGGAACACTGAAGCTTTCTTT
TRBV5-4,.,.,16,TRBJ1-2,CASSPGAGSVNYGYTF,TGTGCCAGCAGCCCTGGAGCAGGGTCGGTAAACTATGGCTACACCTTC
TRBV19,.,.,15,TRBJ1-1,CASRTPRRGSDEAFF,TGTGCCAGTAGGACCCCCCGTCGAGGGTCCGATGAGGCTTTCTTT
TRBV7-2,TRBD1,few,15,TRBJ1-5,CASSSGTGANQPQHF,TGTGCCAGCAGTTCCGGGACAGGGGCCAATCAGCCCCAGCATTTT
TRBV27,TRBD1,.,15,TRBJ2-7,CASSTHRGQNYEQYF,TGTGCCAGCAGTACCCACAGGGGGCAAAACTACGAGCAGTACTTC
TRBV5-1,TRBD2,.,15,TRBJ2-1,CASSFTSGRDNEQFF,TGCGCCAGCAGCTTTACTAGCGGGAGAGACAATGAGCAGTTCTTC
TRBV7-2,TRBD1,.,12,TRBJ1-1,CASSLRGRLAFF,TGTGCCAGCAGCTTAAGGGGGCGGTTGGCTTTCTTT
TRBV19,.,.,13,TRBJ1-5,CASSMGGGQPQHF,TGTGCCAGTAGTATGGGGGGGGGACAGCCCCAGCATTTT
TRBV2,TRBD1,.,15,TRBJ1-5,CASSETGGAGQPQHF,TGTGCCAGCAGCGAGACAGGGGGCGCCGGTCAGCCCCAGCATTTT
TRBV9,TRBD2,.,16,TRBJ2-3,CASSVEGLAGTDTQYF,TGTGCCAGCAGCGTAGAAGGACTAGCGGGGACAGATACGCAGTATTTT
TRBV19,TRBD2,.,14,TRBJ2-7,CASSIEGGSYEQYF,TGTGCCAGTAGTATAGAGGGCGGGAGCTACGAGCAGTACTTC
TRBV19,TRBD1,few,15,TRBJ2-5,CASSIGTGGSETQYF,TGTGCCAGTAGTATCGGGACAGGGGGCAGCGAGACCCAGTACTTC
TRBV2,.,.,14,TRBJ2-7,CASSPQVVKHEQYF,TGTGCCAGCAGTCCCCAAGTTGTAAAGCACGAGCAGTACTTC
TRBV5-1,TRBD1,.,14,TRBJ2-7,CASSSGTGLYEQYF,TGCGCCAGCAGCTCCGGGACAGGGCTGTACGAGCAGTACTTC
TRBV19,TRBD1,.,14,TRBJ1-2,CASSGNRGLLGYTF,TGTGCCAGTAGTGGGAACAGGGGGCTACTTGGCTACACCTTC
TRBV15,TRBD2,.,17,TRBJ2-1,CATSRYPSGGATVGQFF,TGTGCCACCAGCAGATATCCTAGCGGGGGGGCCACGGTTGGGCAGTTCTTC
TRBV7-8,.,.,16,TRBJ2-5,CASSLAPGVLKETQYF,TGTGCCAGCAGCTTAGCTCCAGGGGTCCTAAAAGAGACCCAGTACTTC
TRBV9,TRBD2,.,16,TRBJ2-2,CASSVAPSGRAGELFF,TGTGCCAGCAGCGTTGCTCCTAGCGGGAGGGCCGGGGAGCTGTTTTTT
TRBV29-1,.,once,13,TRBJ1-1,CSVGLGRDTEAFF,TGCAGCGTTGGTCTAGGCAGGGACACTGAAGCTTTCTTT
TRBV6-6,TRBD1,few,14,TRBJ1-4,CASRRQGNNEKLFF,TGTGCCAGCAGAAGACAGGGAAATAATGAAAAACTGTTTTTT
TRBV2,.,.,14,TRBJ1-5,CASSPGLGNQPQHF,TGTGCCAGCAGTCCCGGGTTAGGCAATCAGCCCCAGCATTTT
TRBV7-9,.,.,18,TRBJ2-1,CASSSSVGRGSSYNEQFF,TGTGCCAGCAGCTCCTCCGTGGGGCGGGGTAGCTCCTACAATGAGCAGTTCTTC
TRBV21-1,.,.,17,TRBJ2-7,CASSPRLAGGPWNEQYF,TGTGCCAGCAGCCCCCGACTAGCGGGAGGGCCGTGGAACGAGCAGTACTTC
TRBV7-8,TRBD2,once,15,TRBJ2-7,CASSTIGLAGDEQYF,TGTGCCAGCAGCACGATCGGACTAGCGGGAGACGAGCAGTACTTC
TRBV18,TRBD1,.,15,TRBJ1-3,CASSPGQGSGNTIYF,TGTGCCAGCTCACCCGGACAGGGCTCTGGAAACACCATATATTTT
TRBV5-6,.,.,14,TRBJ1-6,CASSLAGMDSPPHF,TGTGCCAGCAGCTTGGCAGGGATGGATTCACCCCCCCACTTT
TRBV4-2,.,.,19,TRBJ1-5,CASSQDWLGQFVNNQPQHF,TGTGCCAGCAGCCAAGACTGGCTAGGACAGTTCGTTAACAATCAGCCCCAGCATTTT
TRBV4-2,TRBD2,.,18,TRBJ2-3,CASSQDPAGGRVTDTQYF,TGTGCCAGCAGCCAAGATCCAGCGGGGGGGCGAGTCACAGATACGCAGTATTTT
TRBV6-5,TRBD1,once,14,TRBJ1-2,CASSYSTGNYGYTF,TGTGCCAGCAGTTACTCGACAGGGAACTATGGCTACACCTTC
TRBV7-2,.,.,14,TRBJ1-1,CASSLSRSNTEAFF,TGTGCCAGCAGCCTGAGTCGCTCGAACACTGAAGCTTTCTTT
TRBV19,TRBD2,few,18,TRBJ2-1,CASSLRGLAGSSYNEQFF,TGTGCCAGTAGTCTCCGGGGACTAGCGGGCAGCTCCTACAATGAGCAGTTCTTC
TRBV7-2,.,.,16,TRBJ1-1,CASSPIGGQLNTEAFF,TGTGCCAGCAGCCCAATCGGGGGGCAGCTGAACACTGAAGCTTTCTTT
TRBV7-9,TRBD2,.,16,TRBJ2-7,CASSSAGVQTRYEQYF,TGTGCCAGCAGCTCTGCGGGGGTACAGACGAGGTACGAGCAGTACTTC
TRBV30,.,once,13,TRBJ1-1,CAWSGADNTEAFF,TGTGCCTGGAGTGGGGCAGACAACACTGAAGCTTTCTTT
TRBV6-5,.,.,14,TRBJ2-7,CATDTDQSSYEQYF,TGTGCCACAGATACAGATCAGAGCTCCTACGAGCAGTACTTC